One sample yielded the 20 T cell receptor beta chains listed below, sequenced in a study of T-cell memory formation after mild COVID-19. TCRdb reprocessed the 5' RACE reads via MiXCR and lists one record per CDR3 protein. The repertoire has just under 550,000 distinct CDR3 sequences, roughly 20% of them found once; the top ten carry around an eighth. The sequenced sample consisted of PBMCs or a T cell subset sorted from them (not recorded which). The receptors originated from an adult woman who had mild COVID-19 (a few samples of this study predate the infection). Cell type and time point are not known.

This clonotype occurred a few times. This chain links TRBV11-2 with TRBJ2-6; no reliable D call. V lost 0 bases to trimming and J lost 1 base, with 10 bases between them. Germline CDR1 SGHAT, CDR2 FQNNGV. The CDR3 runs 17 residues. Here the CDR3 reads CASSLDQFGSGANVLTF. CDR3 sequence (DNA): TGTGCCAGCAGCTTAGATCAGTTTGGGTCTGGGGCCAACGTCCTGACTTTC.

Comments on this clonotype: Here the CDR3 omits its conserved ending phenylalanine or tryptophan, so a read error is the likely source. V usage is TRBV18 and J usage is TRBJ1-5; D unclear. CDR3 length: 15 amino acids. V lost 6 bases and J lost 2, with 14 bases in between. CDR1 KGHSH and CDR2 LQKENI come from the germline V gene. The CDR3 sequence: CASSPWGQGNQPQHI. DNA for the CDR3: TGTGCCAGCTCCCCCTGGGGTCAGGGCAATCAGCCCCAGCATATT.

This clonotype was picked up many times. The genes are TRBV6-5 and TRBJ1-5, with 7 bases matching TRBD1. The V segment lost 10 bases and the J segment 0 bases; nucleotides outside the gene matches: 6. From germline, CDR1 is MNHEY and CDR2 SVGAGI. This CDR3 region has 14 residues. Here the CDR3 DNA reads TGTGCCATCCTGGACAGGCTTAGCAATCAGCCCCAGCATTTT. Amino acids: CAILDRLSNQPQHF.

This clonotype was found a few times. The chain employs TRBV6-2 or TRBV6-3 and TRBJ2-3; unclear D gene. Germline CDR1 is MNHEY and CDR2 is SVGEGT. The CDR3 sequence is 16 residues long. V was trimmed by 2 bases and J by 1 base, leaving 13 bases between them. The CDR3 DNA sequence: TGTGCCAGCAGTTACCCCCCGGACGAGCGCACAGATACGCAGTATTTT. It translates to CASSYPPDERTDTQYF.

This clonotype turned up a few times. The rearrangement uses TRBV4-3 and TRBJ2-1; possible D gene TRBD2, 5 bases. V lost 3 bases and J 2 bases, leaving 14 bases between the germline ends. Germline V gene sequence: CDR1 LGHNA, CDR2 YSLEER. The CDR3 totals 16 residues. DNA for the CDR3: TGCGCCAGCAGCCACAGAGCGGATCGCGCCTACAATGAGCAGTTCTTC. Its translation: CASSHRADRAYNEQFF.

The rearrangement uses TRBV12-3 or TRBV12-4 and TRBJ2-7; D remains unclear. CDR3 length: 13 amino acids. Trimming stripped 0 bases from V and 6 bases from J, with 9 bases between. CDR3 amino acids: CASSLAGSGEQYF. Written as DNA, the CDR3 is TGTGCCAGCAGTTTAGCAGGGTCGGGCGAGCAGTACTTC.

The chain joins TRBV4-1 to TRBJ1-1, with 9 bases fitting TRBD1. The germline gives CDR1 MGHRA, CDR2 YSYEKL. CDR3 length: 15 amino acids. V shed 0 bases, J shed 5 bases, and the junction held 4 bases outside the gene matches. The CDR3 sequence: CASSQDGQGWTEAFF. CDR3 nucleotide sequence: TGCGCCAGCAGCCAAGATGGACAGGGGTGGACTGAAGCTTTCTTT.

This clonotype was observed a handful of times. This chain joins TRBV24-1 and TRBJ2-3; D gene uncertain. The ends were cut back, 6 bases at V and 0 bases at J, with 9 bases in the middle. The germline V gene encodes CDR1 KGHDR and CDR2 SFDVKD. The CDR3 has 14 amino acids. The CDR3 bases are TGTGCCACCAGTAGCGCGGATAGCACAGATACGCAGTATTTT. Translated, it gives CATSSADSTDTQYF.

V is TRBV20-1 and J is TRBJ2-1, with 10 nucleotides matching TRBD2. Trimming took 5 bases from V and 10 from J; bases not matched to a gene: 8. The length of the CDR3 is 13 residues. Per germline, CDR1 DFQATT and CDR2 SNEGSKA (reference sequence). The CDR3 is CSAQAGGPREQFF. The CDR3 DNA sequence: TGCAGTGCTCAAGCGGGGGGGCCGAGGGAGCAGTTCTTC.

This clonotype was observed a single time. The genes are TRBV19 and TRBJ2-1; TRBD1 is a possible D gene (7 bases). The CDR3 is made up of 12 amino acids. Trimming cost V 4 bases and J 9 bases, with 10 bases left between them. Germline CDR1 reads LNHDA; CDR2 reads SQIVND (reference sequence). The CDR3 DNA is TGTGCCAGTAGTAACAGGGGAGGTGAGCAGTTCTTC. As protein: CASSNRGGEQFF. Looking up the rest from reference TRBV19 and TRBJ2-1 gives the full variable domain: DGGITQSPKYLFRKEGQNVTLSCEQNLNHDAMYWYRQDPGQGLRLIYYSQIVNDFQKGDIAEGYSVSREKKESFPLTVTSAQKNPTAFYLCASSNRGGEQFFGPGTRLTVL.

This clonotype was seen a handful of times. The chain combines TRBV6-5 with TRBJ2-2, with TRBD2 identical over 7 bases. The CDR3 length is 13 residues. V trimming: 2 bases; J trimming: 6 bases; junction bases outside the gene matches: 0. The germline gives CDR1 MNHEY, CDR2 SVGAGI. The CDR3 DNA reads TGTGCCAGCAGTTACGGGGGGGCCGGGGAGCTGTTTTTT. Amino acid sequence: CASSYGGAGELFF.

The chain recombines TRBV13 with TRBJ2-7; possibly TRBD1 for D (5 bases). The CDR3 has 14 residues. Per the germline V gene, CDR1 is PRHDT and CDR2 is FYEKMQ (reference sequence). Trimming cost V 5 bases and J 2 bases, with 13 bases left between them. The CDR3 region is CASSTGAGAYEQYF. CDR3 in DNA: TGTGCCAGCAGCACAGGCGCTGGAGCCTACGAGCAGTACTTC.

This chain joins TRBV11-2 and TRBJ2-5; no clear D. This CDR3 is built from 13 residues. The germline CDR1 and CDR2 sequences are SGHAT and FQNNGV. V lost 3 bases to trimming and J lost 4 bases, with 9 bases between them. DNA for the CDR3: TGTGCCAGCAGCTTTGCACAATTAGAGACCCAGTACTTC. It yields the protein CASSFAQLETQYF.

This clonotype occurred a few times. The chain carries TRBV14 and TRBJ2-1; 10 bases agree with TRBD2. Germline CDR1 and CDR2: SGHDN and FVKESK. CDR3 length: 15 residues. V trimming: 2 bases; J trimming: 10 bases; junction bases outside the gene matches: 8. The chain's CDR3 is CASSQIAGGGGEQFF. CDR3 coding DNA: TGTGCCAGCAGCCAAATAGCGGGAGGTGGTGGCGAGCAGTTCTTC. Using reference TRBV14 and TRBJ2-1 for the parts outside the CDR3, the full variable domain is EAGVTQFPSHSVIEKGQTVTLRCDPISGHDNLYWYRRVMGKEIKFLLHFVKESKQDESGMPNNRFLAERTGGTYSTLKVQPAELEDSGVYFCASSQIAGGGGEQFFGPGTRLTVL.

The chain recombines TRBV12-3 or TRBV12-4 with TRBJ1-2; 8 bases are a match to TRBD1. The CDR3 is 14 residues long. Losses at the gene ends were 3 bases for V and 6 bases for J; bases not matched to a gene: 6. CDR3 nucleotide sequence: TGTGCCAGCAGTTTTTACGGGACAGGTGATGGCTACACCTTC. Protein: CASSFYGTGDGYTF.

The chain recombines TRBV3-1 with TRBJ2-2, with TRBD2 matching 8 bases. Unmatched junction bases numbered 3, after V lost 2 bases and J lost 4 bases. Germline CDR1 reads LGHDT; CDR2 reads YNNKEL (reference sequence). This CDR3 has 15 residues. CDR3 coding DNA: TGTGCCAGCAGCCAAACTAGCGGAGGCACCGGGGAGCTGTTTTTT. The encoded protein is CASSQTSGGTGELFF.

This clonotype was counted only a few times. The chain has TRBV6-6 and TRBJ2-3, with TRBD2 matching over 10 bases. The CDR3 loop spans 17 amino acids. The germline CDR1 and CDR2 sequences are MNHNY and SVGAGI (reference sequence). The V and J ends lost 1 base and 1 base, in that order; junction bases with no gene match: 5. Here the CDR3 reads CASSYWASGSGTDTQYF. The CDR3 nucleotides read TGTGCCAGCAGTTACTGGGCTAGCGGGAGTGGCACAGATACGCAGTATTTT.

The chain combines TRBV6-5 with TRBJ2-1; the D is unclear. With 7 bases removed from V and 5 bases from J, the gap between germline ends came to 12 bases. This CDR3 has 13 residues. The V gene's germline CDR1 is MNHEY and CDR2 SVGAGI. The CDR3 loop is CASTIGVHNEQFF. The CDR3 bases are TGTGCCAGCACTATTGGCGTCCACAATGAGCAGTTCTTC.

This clonotype was seen a few times. This rearrangement joins TRBV9 to TRBJ2-1; D may be TRBD1 or TRBD2 (6 bases each). The V end lost 5 bases, the J end lost 8 bases, and 23 bases lay between the germline ends. Germline CDR1 is SGDLS and CDR2 is YYNGEE. This CDR3 is built from 16 residues. The CDR3 loop is CASSLSGAGKYDEQFF. Written as DNA, the CDR3 is TGTGCCAGCAGTCTATCGGGGGCAGGCAAATACGATGAGCAGTTCTTC. The full variable domain, with the rest looked up from reference TRBV9 and TRBJ2-1, is DSGVTQTPKHLITATGQRVTLRCSPRSGDLSVYWYQQSLDQGLQFLIQYYNGEERAKGNILERFSAQQFPDLHSELNLSSLELGDSALYFCASSLSGAGKYDEQFFGPGTRLTVL.

This clonotype has more than one count but fewer than ten. The rearrangement joins TRBV4-3 to TRBJ1-5; 7 nucleotides align to TRBD1. This CDR3 has 15 amino acids. V was pared by 3 bases and J by 2 bases, with 4 bases of the junction left unmatched. CDR1 is LGHNA and CDR2 is YSLEER in the germline V gene. CDR3 region: CASSQHRGGNQPQHF. Here the CDR3 DNA reads TGCGCCAGCAGCCAGCACAGGGGTGGCAATCAGCCCCAGCATTTT.